This T cell receptor beta chain was recorded in a study of prognosis after radiotherapy for stage I lung cancer (dated by TCRdb to about 2021). With regard to the full study: Between April 2018 and early 2019, approximately 20 stage I NSCLC patients were enrolled in Nanjing, China. Concurrent therapy was not administered to any patient alongside SBRT. The cohort included under 15 men and five to seven women, with a median age of around 70 years and a range of about 53 to 90 years. Every patient was deemed medically inoperable, over 10 because of comorbidities and more than 5 because they refused surgery. Image-guided IMRT or VMAT was used to deliver SBRT in 3 to 5 fractions at a biologically effective dose of at least 100 Gy. A total of about 40 blood samples from approximately 20 patients were sequenced, with one sample obtained before and one obtained after SBRT for each patient. After SBRT, distant metastases developed in four of the 19 patients at a median of 7 months, while the remaining 15 patients had no significant progression. Under 15 patients had adenocarcinoma and seven had squamous cell carcinoma as the tumor histology. Peripheral blood TCR beta repertoires were profiled in stage I NSCLC patients before and after stereotactic body radiotherapy, and the study then linked these repertoires to distant failure. Enrolled patients comprised about 14 with newly diagnosed primary stage I lung tumors and about five with oligometastatic NSCLC after surgical resection of the primary tumor.

Broader findings and caveats from the paper: No adjustment for multiple comparisons was applied to any of the reported P values. Unique TCR clone counts fell after SBRT (median approximately 10,000 before versus under 8,000 after; Wilcoxon paired P=0.011). TRBV and TRBJ usage frequencies reportedly varied with metastasis status, involving two V genes at baseline and 8 or 9 V and two J genes after SBRT. The study was limited by the small cohort and short follow-up, and independent validation of the study findings is required. No determination of tumor specificity was made for expanded TCR clones. Post-SBRT Shannon entropy and its change from baseline were lower in patients who developed distant metastases; baseline Shannon entropy was not associated with metastases.

Counted from cysteine to phenylalanine, this CDR3 has 13 amino acids. Here the CDR3 DNA is all that survives: 39 bases in frame from base 1. The germline V gene encodes CDR1 SGHNT and CDR2 YENEEA. The junction shows trimming of 2 bases on V and 2 bases on J, plus 4 bases between the germline ends. Two rounds of multiplex PCR were used to amplify the TCR beta CDR3 region from genomic DNA. In the first round of PCR, primers specific to each TRBV and TRBJ gene were used, and the primer sequences are filed in Chinese patent CN105087789A. The second PCR round used universal primers. The Roche High Pure PCR Template Preparation Kit was used to extract genomic DNA from frozen PBMCs. Libraries were sequenced paired-end with 151 bp reads on an Illumina HiSeq 3000. Processing in the source paper ran as follows. CutAdapt was used to remove raw reads lacking the multiplex PCR primer sequences. PEAR was used to merge high-quality paired reads into contigs. By alignment to reference sequences, MiXCR assigned TRB V, D and J gene segments to each contig. To remove sequencing errors, CDR3 sequences were clustered according to base quality and sequence similarity. Diversity was calculated as Shannon entropy divided by the natural log of the number of productive TCR sequences. To get clonality, Shannon entropy was divided by the natural log of the number of unique clonotypes, and that result was subtracted from one. Progression-free survival cut-offs for repertoire metrics were chosen using the Youden index of ROC curves, with analyses run in R 3.5.3. The raw public data were reprocessed by TCRdb itself: fastp quality trimming at Q25, MiXCR clonotype calling, in-frame beta chains only. Entries that share a CDR3 protein sequence are merged under the most common genes and DNA. The V and J calls reflect TCRdb's pipeline rather than the authors' work. Here the sample has about 35,000 distinct CDR3 sequences; less than 45% occur a single time. The top ten clonotypes cover roughly 15% of the sample.

No patient had a history of other malignancies or prior chemotherapy or radiotherapy, and all had node-negative disease on CT and PET/CT. At each of the two time points, 6 to 7.5 milliliters of peripheral venous blood were collected into EDTA tubes. Ficoll-Paque Plus density-gradient centrifugation was used to isolate PBMCs. Samples were stored at -80°C immediately after collection until analysis. This clonotype has a count of ten or more. Its antigen is currently not known. No much larger clonotype is one base removed from it; base qualities were not supplied. The chain couples TRBV11-3 to TRBJ1-3, with no D gene named confidently. This receptor was taken from a donor aged 50 or older with non-small cell lung cancer. Sequenced here: PBMCs, sampled before or after stereotactic body radiation therapy (not recorded which). In nucleotides, the sequence is TGTGCCAGCAGCTTAACTGCTGGAAACACCATATATTTT. This sequence encodes CASSLTAGNTIYF.